Following are 13 T cell receptor beta chains from one sample sequenced in a study of T-cell reconstitution after alpha-beta-depleted transplantation in children. During its preparation, the TCRbeta library received unique molecular identifiers. TCRdb re-called the PCR reads through MiXCR, storing one row per CDR3 protein. The sample includes about 580,000 distinct CDR3 sequences, under 30% of them seen just once. This material consisted of PBMCs, mostly from graft donor cells, taken 360 days after TCRalphabeta/CD19-depleted stem cell transplant. The receptors derive from a boy less than two years old who had a stem cell transplant for acute myeloid leukemia, so the T cells may come from the graft donor.

This clonotype was seen repeatedly, ten times or more. The chain employs TRBV29-1 and TRBJ2-6, with unresolved D. The CDR3 consists of 13 residues. The V end lost 4 bases, the J end lost 2 bases, and 6 bases lay between the germline ends. From germline, CDR1 is SQVTM and CDR2 ANQGSEA. The CDR3 coding sequence is TGCAGCGTTGTTGGAGCTGGGGCCAACGTCCTGACTTTC. Translated, it gives CSVVGAGANVLTF. Combining the CDR3 with reference TRBV29-1 and TRBJ2-6 gives the whole variable domain SAVISQKPSRDICQRGTSLTIQCQVDSQVTMMFWYRQQPGQSLTLIATANQGSEATYESGFVIDKFPISRPNLTFSTLTVSNMSPEDSSIYLCSVVGAGANVLTFGAGSRLTVL.

The chain uses TRBV29-1 and TRBJ1-1, with D hard to call. V lost 6 bases and J lost 1, with 12 bases in between. Germline V gives CDR1 SQVTM, CDR2 ANQGSEA. The CDR3 is made up of 13 amino acids. The DNA for the CDR3 is TGCAGCGTCCGACGAGGACCGAACACTGAAGCTTTCTTT. It yields the protein CSVRRGPNTEAFF.

V and J are TRBV12-3 or TRBV12-4 and TRBJ2-2; no definite D call. The CDR3 sequence is 13 residues long. V dropped 7 bases and J dropped 4 bases, with 10 bases sitting between them. This CDR3 reads CASIEALTGELFF. The CDR3 DNA follows: TGTGCCAGCATTGAGGCCCTCACCGGGGAGCTGTTTTTT.

In its sample, this clonotype was seen a few times. The gene calls are TRBV12-3 or TRBV12-4 and TRBJ1-2; TRBD1 is a possible D gene (5 bases). V lost 1 base, J lost 6 bases, and 15 bases lay in between. The CDR3 consists of 15 residues. This chain's CDR3 is CASSLGVMWGHGYTF. As DNA, the CDR3 is TGTGCCAGCAGTTTAGGTGTAATGTGGGGCCATGGCTACACCTTC.

This clonotype showed up just a few times. V gene TRBV11-2 combines with J gene TRBJ2-5; D uncertain. The CDR3 contains 15 residues. V was shortened by 2 bases and J by 2 bases, with 12 bases between the two germline ends. Germline loops: CDR1 SGHAT, CDR2 FQNNGV. The CDR3: CASSLSTPGQETQYF. DNA of the CDR3: TGTGCCAGCAGCTTAAGTACGCCAGGACAAGAGACCCAGTACTTC.

Many counts were recorded for this clonotype. V and J are TRBV29-1 and TRBJ2-5; TRBD1 matches at 7 bases. The CDR3 totals 15 residues. V lost 8 bases, J lost 5 bases, and 17 bases stayed unmatched. Germline V gene lookup returns CDR1 SQVTM and CDR2 ANQGSEA. DNA of the CDR3: TGCAGCTCCAGACAGGGAAACGGGGTTGCTGAGACCCAGTACTTC. Protein product: CSSRQGNGVAETQYF.

The chain is built from TRBV7-2 and TRBJ2-7; D may be TRBD1 (5 bases). V was clipped by 2 bases and J by 3 bases, with 11 bases between them. The germline V gene has CDR1 SGHTA and CDR2 FQGNSA. The CDR3 is 14 residues long. The CDR3 DNA is TGTGCCAGCAGCTTAACCGGCCAGGGCTACGAGCAGTACTTC. It yields the protein CASSLTGQGYEQYF. Complete variable domain (other parts from reference TRBV7-2 and TRBJ2-7): GAGVSQSPSNKVTEKGKDVELRCDPISGHTALYWYRQSLGQGLEFLIYFQGNSAPDKSGLPSDRFSAERTGGSVSTLTIQRTQQEDSAVYLCASSLTGQGYEQYFGPGTRLTVT.

This clonotype was seen a few times. V and J are TRBV5-6 and TRBJ2-1, with a tentative D call TRBD2 (6 bases). CDR1 is SGHDT and CDR2 is YYEEEE in the germline V gene. V lost 5 bases to trimming and J lost 5 bases, with 11 bases between them. The CDR3 covers 13 residues. The DNA of the CDR3 is TGTGCCAGCAGGTCCGGGAGACACAATGAGCAGTTCTTC. It translates to CASRSGRHNEQFF.

The chain links TRBV6-2 or TRBV6-3 to TRBJ2-2, with unresolved D. Germline CDR1 and CDR2: MNHEY and SVGEGT. This CDR3 contains 14 residues. V lost 0 bases, J lost 5 bases, and 7 bases lay in between. The CDR3: CASSYSHLTGELFF. CDR3 bases: TGTGCCAGCAGTTACTCGCACCTGACCGGGGAGCTGTTTTTT.

The V call is TRBV11-2, the J call TRBJ2-1, with 12 bases fitting TRBD2. CDR1 is SGHAT and CDR2 is FQNNGV in the germline V gene. The CDR3 is 19 amino acids. Trimming removed 1 base from V and 0 bases from J; junction bases left unmatched: 7. The CDR3 protein is CASSLGRLAGESSYNEQFF. Written as DNA, the CDR3 is TGTGCCAGCAGCTTAGGTAGACTAGCGGGGGAAAGCTCCTACAATGAGCAGTTCTTC.

The chain links TRBV4-3 to TRBJ2-2; 9 nucleotides line up with TRBD1. Germline lookup yields CDR1 LGHNA and CDR2 YSLEER. The trim removed 3 bases at V and 2 bases at J, leaving 10 bases unmatched. The CDR3 is 18 residues long. The CDR3 loop is CASSQGQGRFPNTGELFF. CDR3 nucleotide sequence: TGCGCCAGCAGCCAGGGACAGGGAAGGTTCCCTAACACCGGGGAGCTGTTTTTT.

This clonotype occurred a few times. The chain couples TRBV20-1 to TRBJ1-5; 7 bases match TRBD1. Losses at the gene ends were 3 bases for V and 11 bases for J; bases not matched to a gene: 13. This CDR3 spans 14 amino acids. The V gene's germline CDR1 is DFQATT and CDR2 SNEGSKA (reference sequence). CDR3 residues: CSASRTGTLGTQHF. CDR3 DNA: TGCAGTGCTAGTCGGACAGGAACCCTTGGGACCCAGCATTTT.

V is TRBV19 and J is TRBJ1-6, with D unresolved. The germline CDR1 and CDR2 sequences are LNHDA and SQIVND (reference sequence). Trimming pared 3 bases from V and 7 bases from J, leaving 13 bases between. The CDR3 is 15 amino acids. The CDR3: CASSIPLGSNSPLHF. CDR3 coding DNA: TGTGCCAGTAGTATTCCCTTGGGGTCAAATTCACCCCTCCACTTT.